Listed here are 22 T cell receptor beta chains from one sample, sequenced in a study of shared clonotypes between healthy human individuals. Assay used: immunoSEQ multiplex PCR; TCRdb lists only in-frame clones, some missing. This table holds about 700,000 clones, around 92% found once. CD45RO-negative cells were positively selected for CCR7, leaving out terminally differentiated effector memory CD45RA+ cells. What was sequenced was naive CD8+ T cells sorted from blood. The source is a man between 25 and 39 years old in good health.

The chain has TRBV27 and TRBJ2-7, with 7 bases lining up with TRBD2. The V gene end was trimmed by 5 bases and the J gene end by 0 bases; junction bases not matched to a gene: 7. CDR1 is MNHEY, CDR2 SMNVEV, per germline (reference sequence). This CDR3 has 15 residues. The CDR3 bases are TGTGCCAGCAGTGTAGCGGGTCCTACCTCCTACGAGCAGTACTTC. Translation: CASSVAGPTSYEQYF.

This chain uses TRBV19 with TRBJ2-1; D ambiguous. V was cut by 5 bases and J by 7 bases, with 18 bases left in between. The CDR3 spans 15 residues. The germline V gene encodes CDR1 LNHDA and CDR2 SQIVND (reference sequence). CDR3 bases: TGTGCCAGTAGTTCCTCCCTCGGGTCTTTGAATGAGCAGTTCTTC. As protein: CASSSSLGSLNEQFF.

The genes are TRBV4-1 and TRBJ2-7, with D perhaps matching TRBD2 (6 bases). The CDR3 is 19 residues long. The germline V and J ends were trimmed by 0 bases and 0 bases, with 21 bases remaining between them. From germline, CDR1 is MGHRA and CDR2 YSYEKL. CDR3 residues: CASSQEVAWEVTSSYEQYF. CDR3 sequence (DNA): TGCGCCAGCAGCCAAGAGGTGGCTTGGGAGGTAACTAGCTCCTACGAGCAGTACTTC.

The V and J genes are TRBV14 and TRBJ2-5; no clear D gene. V dropped 3 bases and J dropped 5 bases, with 13 bases sitting between them. CDR1 and CDR2 from the germline V gene are SGHDN and FVKESK. The CDR3 is made up of 14 amino acids. The CDR3 loop reads CASSHLLAGETQYF. CDR3 bases: TGTGCCAGCAGCCACCTGTTGGCAGGCGAGACCCAGTACTTC.

The chain couples TRBV7-9 to TRBJ2-7; D may be TRBD2 (6 bases). The CDR3 covers 16 residues. The V gene's germline CDR1 is SEHNR and CDR2 FQNEAQ (reference sequence). The ends were cut back, 5 bases at V and 0 bases at J, with 17 bases in the middle. The CDR3 DNA sequence: TGTGCCAGCAGCATCCCTGGAGGGTTGGGCTCCTACGAGCAGTACTTC. It specifies CASSIPGGLGSYEQYF.

The chain employs TRBV6-1 and TRBJ2-7, with D tentatively TRBD1 (6 bases). The CDR3 is made up of 12 amino acids. The V end lost 6 bases, the J end lost 3 bases, and 9 bases lay between the germline ends. From germline, CDR1 is MNHNS and CDR2 SASEGT. CDR3 nucleotides: TGTGCCAGCAGGGACAGATTCTACGAGCAGTACTTC. Translated, it gives CASRDRFYEQYF.

The rearrangement links TRBV7-3 to TRBJ2-1; 9 bases fit TRBD1. The germline V gene encodes CDR1 SGHTA and CDR2 FQGTGA. This CDR3 has 15 residues. The V and J ends lost 2 bases and 6 bases, in that order; junction bases with no gene match: 5. The DNA of the CDR3 is TGTGCCAGCAGCTTAGGACAGGGGCAGCTCAATGAGCAGTTCTTC. Residues: CASSLGQGQLNEQFF.

This clone was seen only a few times. V is TRBV27 and J is TRBJ2-3; D is perhaps TRBD1 (6 bases). Trimming cost V 1 base and J 5 bases, with 10 bases left between them. Looked up from germline, CDR1 is MNHEY and CDR2 is SMNVEV (reference sequence). The CDR3 sequence is 14 residues long. CDR3 bases: TGTGCCAGCAGTTTATTAGGGGGTGAAGATACGCAGTATTTT. This sequence encodes CASSLLGGEDTQYF.

The V call is TRBV27, the J call TRBJ2-7; 8 positions match TRBD2. The junction had 6 bases not matched to a gene; V was cut back by 1 base and J by 4 bases. This CDR3 has 15 amino acids. Germline assignment: CDR1 MNHEY and CDR2 SMNVEV (reference sequence). CDR3 residues: CASSLFTSGSYEQYF. Here the CDR3 DNA reads TGTGCCAGCAGTTTATTCACTAGCGGTTCTTACGAGCAGTACTTC.

This clone was counted only a few times. The chain joins TRBV14 to TRBJ2-1, with no clear D. Germline V gene lookup returns CDR1 SGHDN and CDR2 FVKESK. V lost 1 base and J lost 4, with 11 bases in between. The CDR3 contains 15 residues. The CDR3 sequence: CASSQVEVEYNEQFF. In nucleotides, the CDR3 is TGTGCCAGCAGCCAAGTTGAGGTAGAGTACAATGAGCAGTTCTTC.

The CDR3: CASSARDRAYEQYF. The CDR3 nucleotides read TGTGCCAGCAGCGCCCGGGACAGGGCGTACGAGCAGTACTTC. The chain carries TRBV7-6 and TRBJ2-7; 9 bases line up with TRBD1. V shed 5 bases and J 4 bases; nucleotides not matched to a gene: 6. CDR3 length equals 14 residues. The germline V gene encodes CDR1 SGHVS and CDR2 FNYEAQ.

The chain has TRBV9 and TRBJ2-1; 8 nucleotides line up with TRBD1. The CDR3 contains 19 residues. The V segment lost 0 bases and the J segment 2 bases; nucleotides outside the gene matches: 13. Germline V gene lookup returns CDR1 SGDLS and CDR2 YYNGEE. The CDR3 DNA is TGTGCCAGCAGCGTAGGTTTCCAAAAGACAGGGGTCCCCTACAATGAGCAGTTCTTC. This encodes CASSVGFQKTGVPYNEQFF.

The genes are TRBV7-6 and TRBJ2-3; 10 positions match TRBD2. Trimming at V came to 3 bases and at J to 2 bases, leaving 5 bases not matched to a gene. Germline CDR1 is SGHVS and CDR2 is FNYEAQ. CDR3 size: 16 residues. The CDR3 spells CASSFSSGGPTDTQYF. Written as DNA, the CDR3 is TGTGCCAGCAGCTTTTCTAGCGGGGGTCCCACAGATACGCAGTATTTT.

The rearrangement uses TRBV7-9 and TRBJ1-3; D gene uncertain. CDR3 length equals 16 residues. Germline V gene lookup returns CDR1 SEHNR and CDR2 FQNEAQ (reference sequence). V was cut by 2 bases and J by 4 bases, with 15 bases left in between. The CDR3 DNA reads TGTGCCAGCAGCTTATTAGTGGCCGGGTCCGGAAACACCATATATTTT. Protein product: CASSLLVAGSGNTIYF. The full variable domain, its missing parts supplied by reference TRBV7-9 and TRBJ1-3, is DTGVSQNPRHKITKRGQNVTFRCDPISEHNRLYWYRQTLGQGPEFLTYFQNEAQLEKSRLLSDRFSAERPKGSFSTLEIQRTEQGDSAMYLCASSLLVAGSGNTIYFGEGSWLTVV.

The rearrangement joins TRBV29-1 to TRBJ2-2, with D perhaps matching TRBD1 (6 bases). Trimming left V 0 bases short and J 4 bases short, with 12 bases between. Germline V gene lookup returns CDR1 SQVTM and CDR2 ANQGSEA. CDR3 length equals 15 residues. The CDR3 DNA sequence: TGCAGCGTTGAAGATGTGGGGGCGGGCACCGGGGAGCTGTTTTTT. Amino acid sequence: CSVEDVGAGTGELFF.

This rearrangement joins TRBV7-3 to TRBJ2-1, with 8 bases identical to TRBD2. The germline CDR1 and CDR2 sequences are SGHTA and FQGTGA. With 4 bases clipped from V and 0 bases from J, the junction kept 5 bases outside the gene matches. There are 16 residues in the CDR3. CDR3 region: CASSWGLGSSYNEQFF. For the CDR3, the DNA is TGTGCCAGCAGCTGGGGACTAGGTAGCTCCTACAATGAGCAGTTCTTC.

This clone was recorded a few times. The sample carries other DNA sequences with the same CDR3. V usage is TRBV9 and J usage is TRBJ2-7; TRBD2 is a possible D gene (6 bases). The ends were cut back, 0 bases at V and 6 bases at J, with 10 bases in the middle. Germline V gene data show CDR1 as SGDLS and CDR2 as YYNGEE. CDR3 length: 13 amino acids. This chain's CDR3 is CASSVVSGSEQYF. The DNA for the CDR3 is TGTGCCAGCAGCGTAGTATCCGGGAGCGAGCAGTACTTC.

As to this clone: The germline gene is not matched at one end of the junction; a read error may be the cause. The chain carries TRBV4-1 and TRBJ2-7, with 8 bases fitting TRBD2. This CDR3 spans 14 amino acids. Germline values: CDR1 MGHRA, CDR2 YSYEKL. The CDR3 sequence: CASSQETALAEANF. CDR3 nucleotide sequence: TGCGCCAGCAGCCAAGAAACGGCACTAGCGGAGGCGAATTTC.

The rearrangement uses TRBV7-2 and TRBJ2-1, with TRBD1 identical over 9 bases. Germline V gene data show CDR1 as SGHTA and CDR2 as FQGNSA. V lost 0 bases and J lost 5; bases outside the gene matches: 2. The CDR3 contains 15 residues. CDR3 sequence: CASSLAGQGHNEQFF. The CDR3, as DNA: TGTGCCAGCAGCTTAGCGGGACAGGGACACAATGAGCAGTTCTTC.

V usage is TRBV27 and J usage is TRBJ2-1; D is unresolved. Trimming stripped 3 bases from V and 9 bases from J, with 15 bases between. Germline CDR1 reads MNHEY; CDR2 reads SMNVEV (reference sequence). The CDR3 contains 14 residues. Here the CDR3 DNA reads TGTGCCAGCAGTTTTCGTGGAGAAGGCGCTGAGCAGTTCTTC. This sequence encodes CASSFRGEGAEQFF.

This chain links TRBV7-9 with TRBJ1-4, with D unresolved. The CDR3 consists of 17 residues. The V and J ends lost 5 bases and 8 bases respectively, with 24 bases between them. Germline V CDR1 and CDR2: SEHNR, FQNEAQ (reference sequence). CDR3 nucleotides: TGTGCCAGCAGCCGTAACCCGCAGGCCGGCCCGGAGGAAAAACTGTTTTTT. It yields the protein CASSRNPQAGPEEKLFF.

J is TRBJ2-1 and V is TRBV4-1; possibly TRBD1 for D (6 bases). Trimming shortened V by 0 bases and J by 6 bases, and 15 bases separated the two germline ends. This CDR3 comprises 16 residues. From germline, CDR1 is MGHRA and CDR2 YSYEKL. This CDR3 is CASSQEQGISFNEQFF. The CDR3 nucleotides are TGCGCCAGCAGCCAAGAGCAGGGGATCTCTTTCAATGAGCAGTTCTTC.